This TCR beta chain originates from a study of shared clonotypes between healthy human individuals (TCRdb year 2020). Context from the whole study: A couple of women and three men aged 18 to 49 years were included in the cohort. For each donor, CD4 naive and CD4 memory were each given three plates, CD8 naive was given two plates, and CD8 memory was given one plate. To estimate repertoire size and how much clonotypes are shared between individuals, the study performed deep sequencing of blood TCR repertoires from about five healthy adults. To increase sequencing depth and limit assay-specific biases, different laboratories used diverse techniques to prepare libraries and sequence TCR repertoires. Leukapheresis yielded between about 0.94 and 8.9 billion PBMCs per donor.

Trimming removed 6 bases from V and 7 bases from J, leaving 19 bases between the germline ends. CDR1 and CDR2, per the germline V gene (reference sequence), are MNHEY and SMNVEV. There are 15 amino acids in the CDR3, from cysteine to phenylalanine inclusive. CDR3 DNA is the only sequence kept; it has 45 bases, read in frame from the first base. Broad study findings and their caveats: Compared with non-shared clonotypes, clonotypes shared by all four sorted-subset donors had higher generation probabilities. Incomplete sequencing was indicated by rarefaction of sorted-subset datasets, despite the large sequencing depth. Naive subsets generally had larger estimated clonotype richness than memory subsets did. Pairwise subsampling led to the expectation that sequencing depth would affect the degree of clonotype sharing among donors. About 5% of naive CD4, 3.5% of naive CD8, 2.3% of memory CD4, and approximately 0.39% of memory CD8 clonotypes were shared across several donors. Sampling was restricted to blood, and TCR repertoires in tissue are likely to differ from TCR repertoires in blood. The genetic and exposure-history diversity represented was limited by the small number of donors.

Healthy HIV-negative adults with no recently reported acute infections or vaccinations were included as donors. Every donor was a Caucasian adult residing in Nashville, Tennessee, USA. CD4+ T cells were enriched by magnetic negative selection; naive cells were then positively selected on CD45RA, and the negative fraction formed the memory subset. Blood was obtained by leukapheresis, after which PBMCs were separated by Ficoll-Histopaque density gradient centrifugation and cryopreserved in liquid nitrogen vapor phase. Analytical flow cytometry was used to check the purity and quantity of every magnetically sorted T cell population. From each sorted fraction, genomic DNA was isolated and quantified by UV absorbance on a Nanodrop 2000c. Using the deep immunoSEQ assay, multiplex PCR amplified TCR CDR3 regions from genomic DNA. Extracted genomic DNA from each cell subset was spread evenly across all wells of several immunoSEQ 96-well plates, with each plate serving as a replicate. Each replicate PCR for sorted subsets received about 220 ng genomic DNA, equal to tens of thousands of T cell genomes. Purified libraries were quantified with a Qubit 3.0 fluorometer, sized on a Bioanalyzer 2100, and re-quantified with the KAPA Library Quantification kit. A separate single-read 150-cycle Illumina NextSeq 550 flow cell was used to sequence each immunoSEQ 96-well plate. The authors processed their data as follows. Because the immunoSEQ output included only junctional sequences and no quality scores, the filtering could not be the same as the filtering used for full-length reads. Sequences were annotated with PyIR, a Python wrapper for IgBLAST v1.9, and V/J genes and CDR3 were assigned using IMGT germline references. Reads were removed for weak V/J assignments (E-value above 1e-6), missing CDR3, stop codons, out-of-frame junctions, or ambiguous translated residues. V3J clonotypes were defined as sequences sharing the same inferred V gene, J gene, and CDR3 amino acid sequence. Percentage overlap between repertoires was calculated by dividing the number of shared unique clonotypes by the size of the smaller repertoire. Richness of each repertoire was evaluated using RTK rarefaction, the Chao1 estimator, and Recon v2.1 estimates of unobserved clonotypes. For all TCRbeta clonotypes obtained by the gDNA method from a handful of donors, generation probabilities were computed with OLGA. TCRdb holds this immuneACCESS table with in-frame rearrangements only. Some clones are missing; in checked studies, unresolved V genes explain under half, and the rest has no known cause. That table furnishes V, J and clone size, whereas the DNA furnished D and trimming. This sample gives about 1,500,000 clones in total; roughly 96% of them show up just once. Of the sample, over 1% falls within the top ten clones.

In the case of this clone: The antigen it recognizes is unknown. One base away there is no much larger clone; base qualities are not given.

The receptor was isolated from a man aged 30-40 years in good health. Sequencing input: naive CD4+ T cells sorted from blood. Sample cell subset or site, as interpreted from the label and publication: CD45RA+ positively selected. Recombination joined TRBV27 with TRBJ1-5, and the D gene may be TRBD1, 5 bases matching. This receptor carries the CDR3 CASRSGSGSGQPQHF. In nucleotides, the sequence is TGTGCCAGCAGATCGGGCTCAGGGTCCGGACAGCCCCAGCATTTT.